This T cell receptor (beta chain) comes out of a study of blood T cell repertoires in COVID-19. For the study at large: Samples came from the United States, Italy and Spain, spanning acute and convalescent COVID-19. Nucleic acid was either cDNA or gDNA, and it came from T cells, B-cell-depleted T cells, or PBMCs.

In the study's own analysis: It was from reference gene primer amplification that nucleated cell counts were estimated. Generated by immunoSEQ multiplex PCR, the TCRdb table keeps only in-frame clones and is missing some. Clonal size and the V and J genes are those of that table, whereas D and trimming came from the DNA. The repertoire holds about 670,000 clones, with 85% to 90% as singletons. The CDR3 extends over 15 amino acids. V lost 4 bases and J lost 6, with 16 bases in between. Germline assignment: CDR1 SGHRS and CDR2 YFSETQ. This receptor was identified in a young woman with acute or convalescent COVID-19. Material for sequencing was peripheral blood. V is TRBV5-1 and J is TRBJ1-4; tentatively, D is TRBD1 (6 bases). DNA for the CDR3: TGCGCCAGCAGCCCAGTGCCGGACAGAGATGAAAAACTGTTTTTT. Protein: CASSPVPDRDEKLFF.